This is a list of T cell receptor beta chains from one sample in a study of cytomegalovirus exposure and HLA in healthy donors. Only in-frame clones appear in the TCRdb table, and some are missing; sequencing was by immunoSEQ multiplex PCR. This table has 120,000 to 150,000 clones, more than 75% appearing once. The sample comprised PBMCs. These receptors came from a man younger than 35 in good health and CMV-seropositive. Both conserved end residues are part of each CDR3. D genes are given only for firm matches. Rows may omit the clone size; those that give it use once, few, many or a size class.

D gene: .; J gene: TRBJ2-5; V gene: TRBV1; clone size: .; CDR3 protein: CTSSRASLRQGWTQETQYF; CDR3 DNA: TGCACCAGCAGCCGGGCCTCCCTTCGACAGGGCTGGACCCAAGAGACCCAGTACTTC
D gene: TRBD1; J gene: TRBJ2-1; V gene: TRBV14; clone size: .; CDR3 protein: CASSQGQGLKFF; CDR3 DNA: TGTGCCAGCAGCCAAGGACAGGGCCTAAAGTTCTTC
D gene: .; J gene: TRBJ2-7; V gene: TRBV6-5; clone size: .; CDR3 protein: CASSYSIGGTYEQYF; CDR3 DNA: TGTGCCAGCAGTTACTCGATCGGAGGAACCTACGAGCAGTACTTC
D gene: .; J gene: TRBJ1-5; V gene: TRBV19; clone size: .; CDR3 protein: CASSMIQVSQPQHF; CDR3 DNA: TGTGCCAGTAGTATGATCCAGGTTTCGCAGCCCCAGCATTTT
D gene: TRBD1; J gene: TRBJ1-2; V gene: TRBV4-1; clone size: .; CDR3 protein: CASSQGGSGQRHGYGYTF; CDR3 DNA: TGCGCCAGCAGCCAAGGGGGGTCGGGACAGAGGCATGGCTATGGCTACACCTTC
D gene: TRBD1; J gene: TRBJ2-7; V gene: TRBV4-1; clone size: .; CDR3 protein: CASSQGTGGTYEQYF; CDR3 DNA: TGCGCCAGCAGCCAGGGCACAGGGGGAACCTACGAGCAGTACTTC
D gene: .; J gene: TRBJ1-5; V gene: TRBV5-1; clone size: .; CDR3 protein: CASSLSSGDQPQHF; CDR3 DNA: TGCGCCAGCAGCTTATCTTCAGGGGATCAGCCCCAGCATTTT
D gene: .; J gene: TRBJ1-1; V gene: TRBV7-9; clone size: .; CDR3 protein: CASSSTVNTEAFF; CDR3 DNA: TGTGCCAGCAGCTCGACTGTGAACACTGAAGCTTTCTTT
D gene: TRBD1; J gene: TRBJ1-2; V gene: TRBV6-5; clone size: .; CDR3 protein: CASRFDRALGYTF; CDR3 DNA: TGTGCCAGCAGATTCGACAGGGCGTTAGGCTACACCTTC
D gene: .; J gene: TRBJ1-2; V gene: TRBV25-1; clone size: few; CDR3 protein: CASSERRGGGYTF; CDR3 DNA: TGTGCCAGCAGTGAACGGAGGGGGGGAGGCTACACCTTC
D gene: .; J gene: TRBJ2-5; V gene: TRBV19; clone size: .; CDR3 protein: CASDSGPGETQYF; CDR3 DNA: TGTGCCAGTGACTCCGGCCCCGGGGAGACCCAGTACTTC
D gene: .; J gene: TRBJ2-7; V gene: TRBV6-5; clone size: .; CDR3 protein: CASSYSRRFFSYEQYF; CDR3 DNA: TGTGCCAGCAGTTACTCGAGGAGATTCTTCAGCTACGAGCAGTACTTC
D gene: .; J gene: TRBJ2-7; V gene: TRBV6-1; clone size: .; CDR3 protein: CASAAGQFYKQYF; CDR3 DNA: TGTGCCAGCGCGGCGGGACAGTTTTATAAGCAGTACTTC
D gene: TRBD1; J gene: TRBJ1-2; V gene: TRBV4-1; clone size: .; CDR3 protein: CASSRTGAGYTF; CDR3 DNA: TGCGCCAGCAGCCGGACAGGTGCCGGCTACACCTTC
D gene: .; J gene: TRBJ1-5; V gene: TRBV7-8; clone size: .; CDR3 protein: CASSLDRDNQPQHF; CDR3 DNA: TGTGCCAGCAGCTTAGACAGGGACAATCAGCCCCAGCATTTT
D gene: .; J gene: TRBJ1-5; V gene: TRBV7-2; clone size: .; CDR3 protein: CASSLKQGSNQPQHF; CDR3 DNA: TGTGCCAGCAGCTTAAAACAGGGTAGCAATCAGCCCCAGCATTTT
D gene: .; J gene: TRBJ2-7; V gene: TRBV5-1; clone size: .; CDR3 protein: CASSPGAGDREQYF; CDR3 DNA: TGCGCCAGCAGCCCCGGGGCAGGGGACCGCGAGCAGTACTTC
D gene: TRBD2; J gene: TRBJ2-5; V gene: TRBV7-2; clone size: .; CDR3 protein: CASSSLAGGQETQYF; CDR3 DNA: TGTGCCAGCAGCTCGCTAGCGGGGGGACAAGAGACCCAGTACTTC
D gene: TRBD1; J gene: TRBJ1-4; V gene: TRBV4-1; clone size: .; CDR3 protein: CASSQEVAGAGGEKLFF; CDR3 DNA: TGCGCCAGCAGCCAAGAGGTAGCAGGGGCAGGGGGTGAAAAACTGTTTTTT
D gene: TRBD1; J gene: TRBJ2-1; V gene: TRBV25-1; clone size: .; CDR3 protein: CAGGTGPNEQFF; CDR3 DNA: TGTGCCGGGGGGACAGGTCCGAATGAGCAGTTCTTC
D gene: .; J gene: TRBJ1-2; V gene: TRBV6-1; clone size: .; CDR3 protein: CASSEIRQSYGYTF; CDR3 DNA: TGTGCCAGCAGTGAAATTAGACAGAGCTATGGCTACACCTTC
D gene: TRBD1; J gene: TRBJ1-1; V gene: TRBV5-1; clone size: .; CDR3 protein: CASSSTGQVNTEAFF; CDR3 DNA: TGCGCCAGCAGCTCAACCGGACAGGTGAACACTGAAGCTTTCTTT
D gene: .; J gene: TRBJ1-3; V gene: TRBV7-9; clone size: once; CDR3 protein: CASSEGQSFSGNTIYF; CDR3 DNA: TGTGCCAGCAGCGAAGGACAGTCTTTCTCTGGAAACACCATATATTTT
D gene: TRBD1; J gene: TRBJ1-2; V gene: TRBV5-4; clone size: .; CDR3 protein: CASSRWTGDYGYTF; CDR3 DNA: TGTGCCAGCAGCCGTTGGACAGGGGACTATGGCTACACCTTC
D gene: TRBD2; J gene: TRBJ2-3; V gene: TRBV5-1; clone size: .; CDR3 protein: CASSLAAGGAPDTQYF; CDR3 DNA: TGCGCCAGCAGCTTGGCTGCGGGGGGCGCCCCAGATACGCAGTATTTT